These 19 T cell receptor beta chains originate from one sample sequenced in a study of OX40 agonist ivuxolimab in advanced cancers. This table comes from immunoSEQ multiplex PCR, and its TCRdb copy is limited to in-frame clones, with some not included. Of about 75,000 clones detected, over 85% appear once; the ten largest clones hold about 0.35%. The sample consisted of CD4+ or CD8+ T cells sorted from blood, taken in a trial of the OX40 agonist ivuxolimab. Every receptor here comes from an adult with an advanced solid tumor such as melanoma, head and neck, liver or kidney cancer.

CDR3: CASSLGRYYEQYF. The CDR3 coding sequence is TGTGCCAGCAGCTTAGGGCGGTATTACGAGCAGTACTTC. This rearrangement joins TRBV7-8 to TRBJ2-7; D is unresolved. Trimming stripped 1 base from V and 4 bases from J, with 8 bases between. This CDR3 contains 13 residues. Germline V gene data show CDR1 as SGHVS and CDR2 as FQNEAQ.

The V gene is TRBV18, the J gene TRBJ2-3; D ambiguous. Trimming removed 2 bases from V and 5 bases from J, with 2 bases in between. The CDR3 is 11 residues long. The germline gives CDR1 KGHSH, CDR2 LQKENI. CDR3 bases: TGTGCCAGCTCACCAGGAGATACGCAGTATTTT. Its translation is CASSPGDTQYF.

The chain joins TRBV5-8 to TRBJ2-7; D is possibly TRBD2 (5 bases). The V end lost 4 bases, the J end lost 0 bases, and 11 bases lay between the germline ends. The CDR3 length is 14 residues. Germline CDR1 is SGHTS and CDR2 is YDEGEE. CDR3 sequence (DNA): TGTGCCAGCAGCCACGGGATTAGCTCCTACGAGCAGTACTTC. This codes for CASSHGISSYEQYF.

The chain employs TRBV7-9 and TRBJ2-1; the match to TRBD1 covers 10 bases. Germline loops: CDR1 SEHNR, CDR2 FQNEAQ (reference sequence). Trimming took 4 bases from V and 6 from J; bases not matched to a gene: 6. This CDR3 is 15 amino acids long. The CDR3 protein is CASSSPGQGTNEQFF. For the CDR3, the DNA is TGTGCCAGCAGCTCCCCGGGACAGGGGACCAATGAGCAGTTCTTC.

V is TRBV11-2 and J is TRBJ2-3, with no clear D. Germline loops: CDR1 SGHAT, CDR2 FQNNGV. The CDR3 is made up of 13 amino acids. V lost 8 bases to trimming and J lost 0 bases, with 9 bases between them. CDR3 in DNA: TGTGCCAGCTATTACTCTAGCACAGATACGCAGTATTTT. This translates into CASYYSSTDTQYF.

The chain carries TRBV27 and TRBJ2-7, with 7 bases matching TRBD1. V trimming: 2 bases; J trimming: 2 bases; junction bases outside the gene matches: 6. Germline V gives CDR1 MNHEY, CDR2 SMNVEV (reference sequence). The CDR3 has 15 residues. CDR3 coding DNA: TGTGCCAGCAGTTTAGGTCCCGACAGGGCCTACGAGCAGTACTTC. As protein: CASSLGPDRAYEQYF.

The J gene is TRBJ2-2, the V gene TRBV6-1, with 13 nucleotides matching TRBD2. Germline loops: CDR1 MNHNS, CDR2 SASEGT. The junction had 21 bases not matched to a gene; V was cut back by 2 bases and J by 0 bases. The CDR3 extends over 24 amino acids. This chain's CDR3 is CASSEQGTPGLAGALRSNTGELFF. In nucleotides, the CDR3 is TGTGCCAGCAGTGAACAGGGGACACCCGGACTAGCGGGGGCCCTCCGGTCGAACACCGGGGAGCTGTTTTTT.

This chain links TRBV5-1 with TRBJ2-3, with D possibly TRBD2 on 6 matching bases. This CDR3 comprises 13 residues. Between the trimmed V and J ends, which lost 4 bases and 9 bases, there was a span of 15 bases. Per germline, CDR1 SGHRS and CDR2 YFSETQ. The CDR3, as DNA: TGCGCCAGCAGCGGACCTAGTGGGGGGACGCAGTATTTT. It yields the protein CASSGPSGGTQYF. Filled out from reference TRBV5-1 and TRBJ2-3, the complete variable domain reads KAGVTQTPRYLIKTRGQQVTLSCSPISGHRSVSWYQQTPGQGLQFLFEYFSETQRNKGNFPGRFSGRQFSNSRSEMNVSTLELGDSALYLCASSGPSGGTQYFGPGTRLTVL.

The rearrangement uses TRBV30 and TRBJ1-1, with 8 bases fitting TRBD1. The CDR3 consists of 15 residues. From germline, CDR1 is GTSNPN and CDR2 SVGIG (reference sequence). Unmatched junction bases numbered 5, after V lost 1 base and J lost 1 base. The CDR3 here is CAWSGQGASNTEAFF. DNA for the CDR3: TGTGCCTGGAGTGGGCAGGGGGCGTCGAACACTGAAGCTTTCTTT. The variable domain in full, completed from reference TRBV30 and TRBJ1-1, reads SQTIHQWPATLVQPVGSPLSLECTVEGTSNPNLYWYRQAAGRGLQLLFYSVGIGQISSEVPQNLSASRPQDRQFILSSKKLLLSDSGFYLCAWSGQGASNTEAFFGQGTRLTVV.

V is TRBV5-1 and J is TRBJ2-5; TRBD1 might be the D (5 bases). The V gene lost 0 bases and the J gene lost 2 bases, with 11 bases spanning the gap. The CDR3 spans 15 residues. The germline CDR1 and CDR2 sequences are SGHRS and YFSETQ. The DNA for the CDR3 is TGCGCCAGCAGCTTGGCAGGGATTCCGCAAGAGACCCAGTACTTC. Amino acid sequence: CASSLAGIPQETQYF.

The V and J genes are TRBV7-9 and TRBJ2-7; no clear D. The CDR3 totals 17 residues. Germline V gene sequence: CDR1 SEHNR, CDR2 FQNEAQ (reference sequence). V shed 3 bases and J shed 3 bases, with 21 bases lying between them. CDR3 amino acids: CASSFSVSAEYVYEQYF. The CDR3 region has the DNA TGTGCCAGCAGCTTCTCCGTATCGGCCGAGTACGTCTACGAGCAGTACTTC.

V gene TRBV28 combines with J gene TRBJ1-1; a weak D match, TRBD1 (5 bases). CDR1 and CDR2 from the germline V gene are MDHEN and SYDVKM. The CDR3 has 16 residues. Trimming took off 8 bases at V and 5 bases at J, with 24 bases between the two ends. The CDR3 DNA reads as TGTGCCAGCCCCAGGAGTGGGGGTGGACCGGGGACTGAAGCTTTCTTT. Encoded protein: CASPRSGGGPGTEAFF.

The CDR3 loop is CASSPPGPTNEQFF. For the CDR3, the DNA is TGTGCCAGCAGCCCACCGGGGCCTACCAATGAGCAGTTCTTC. The chain carries TRBV7-7 and TRBJ2-1; D might be TRBD1 or TRBD2, each matching 5 bases. CDR3 size: 14 residues. V was cut by 5 bases and J by 6 bases, with 14 bases left in between. Germline V CDR1 and CDR2: SSHAT, FNYEAQ (reference sequence).

V gene TRBV19 combines with J gene TRBJ2-7, with TRBD1 identical over 9 bases. V lost 5 bases, J lost 3 bases, and 8 bases stayed unmatched. The CDR3 sequence is 15 residues long. CDR1 is LNHDA, CDR2 SQIVND, per germline (reference sequence). CDR3 protein: CASSPNRDRDYEQYF. The CDR3 DNA reads as TGTGCCAGTAGTCCAAACCGGGACAGGGACTACGAGCAGTACTTC. Looking up the rest from reference TRBV19 and TRBJ2-7 gives the full variable domain: DGGITQSPKYLFRKEGQNVTLSCEQNLNHDAMYWYRQDPGQGLRLIYYSQIVNDFQKGDIAEGYSVSREKKESFPLTVTSAQKNPTAFYLCASSPNRDRDYEQYFGPGTRLTVT.

The chain joins TRBV18 to TRBJ1-1; D remains unclear. Germline-derived CDR1 and CDR2 are KGHSH and LQKENI. Trimming took 4 bases from V and 3 from J, leaving 15 bases between them. CDR3 length equals 15 residues. The CDR3 reads CASSLIRQVDTEAFF. In DNA form, the CDR3 reads TGTGCCAGCTCACTCATCCGGCAGGTGGACACTGAAGCTTTCTTT.

The chain has TRBV2 and TRBJ2-5, with TRBD2 as a possible D gene (5 bases). CDR3 size: 13 residues. Trimming took off 6 bases at V and 2 bases at J, with 10 bases between the two ends. Germline V gene lookup returns CDR1 SNHLY and CDR2 FYNNEI. CDR3 loop: CASRRALQETQYF. As DNA, the CDR3 is TGTGCCAGCAGGCGGGCTCTACAAGAGACCCAGTACTTC.

The chain carries TRBV19 and TRBJ2-5; D is ambiguous. CDR3 length: 12 amino acids. V shed 3 bases and J shed 1 base, with 3 bases lying between them. The V gene's germline CDR1 is LNHDA and CDR2 SQIVND (reference sequence). The CDR3 nucleotides are TGTGCCAGTAGTATTCCCCAAGAGACCCAGTACTTC. As protein: CASSIPQETQYF. Drawing the rest from reference TRBV19 and TRBJ2-5, the complete variable domain is DGGITQSPKYLFRKEGQNVTLSCEQNLNHDAMYWYRQDPGQGLRLIYYSQIVNDFQKGDIAEGYSVSREKKESFPLTVTSAQKNPTAFYLCASSIPQETQYFGPGTRLLVL.

The chain carries TRBV9 and TRBJ2-1; 13 nucleotides match TRBD2. This CDR3 is 15 amino acids long. V shed 2 bases, J shed 9 bases, and the junction held 5 bases outside the gene matches. CDR1 is SGDLS, CDR2 YYNGEE, per germline. The CDR3 reads CASSVGLAGASEQFF. As DNA, the CDR3 is TGTGCCAGCAGCGTCGGACTAGCGGGGGCCAGTGAGCAGTTCTTC.

The CDR3 region has the DNA TGTGCCATCAGTGCCGGACAGACCTACGAGCAGTACTTC. Translated, it gives CAISAGQTYEQYF. The chain carries TRBV10-3 and TRBJ2-7, with a tentative D call TRBD1 (6 bases). Trimming removed 4 bases at V and 2 bases at J, with 9 bases between. The CDR3 consists of 13 residues. The germline gives CDR1 ENHRY, CDR2 SYGVKD.